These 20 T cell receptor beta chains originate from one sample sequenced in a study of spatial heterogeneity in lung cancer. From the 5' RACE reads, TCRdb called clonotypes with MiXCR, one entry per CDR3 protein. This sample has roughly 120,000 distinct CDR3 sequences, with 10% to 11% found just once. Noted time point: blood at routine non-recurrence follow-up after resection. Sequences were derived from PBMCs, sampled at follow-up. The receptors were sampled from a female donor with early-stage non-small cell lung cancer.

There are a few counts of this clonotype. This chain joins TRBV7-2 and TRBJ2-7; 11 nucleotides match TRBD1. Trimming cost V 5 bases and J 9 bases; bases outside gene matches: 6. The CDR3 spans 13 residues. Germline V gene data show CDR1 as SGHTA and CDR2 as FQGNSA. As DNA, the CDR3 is TGTGCCAGCAGCCCGGGACAGGGGGTCGCGCAGTACTTC. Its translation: CASSPGQGVAQYF. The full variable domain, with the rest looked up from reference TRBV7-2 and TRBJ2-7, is GAGVSQSPSNKVTEKGKDVELRCDPISGHTALYWYRQSLGQGLEFLIYFQGNSAPDKSGLPSDRFSAERTGGSVSTLTIQRTQQEDSAVYLCASSPGQGVAQYFGPGTRLTVT.

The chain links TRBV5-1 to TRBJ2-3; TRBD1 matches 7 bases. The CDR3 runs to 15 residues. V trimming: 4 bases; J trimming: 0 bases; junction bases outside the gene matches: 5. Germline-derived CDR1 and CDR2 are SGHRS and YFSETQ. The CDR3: CASSTGQTSTDTQYF. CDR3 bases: TGCGCCAGCAGCACGGGACAGACTAGCACAGATACGCAGTATTTT.

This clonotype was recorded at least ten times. The CDR3 protein is CASSQSVLAKNIQYF. In nucleotides, the CDR3 is TGTGCCAGCAGCCAATCCGTTTTAGCCAAAAACATTCAGTACTTC. V and J are TRBV3-1 and TRBJ2-4; D call uncertain. V lost 2 bases and J lost 0, with 8 bases in between. CDR1 and CDR2 from the germline V gene are LGHDT and YNNKEL (reference sequence). The CDR3 runs to 15 residues.

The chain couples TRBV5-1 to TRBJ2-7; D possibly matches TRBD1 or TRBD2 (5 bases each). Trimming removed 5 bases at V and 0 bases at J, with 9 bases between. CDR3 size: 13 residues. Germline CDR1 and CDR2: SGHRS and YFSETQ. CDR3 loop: CASSWDVSYEQYF. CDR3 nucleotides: TGCGCCAGCAGTTGGGACGTCTCCTACGAGCAGTACTTC.

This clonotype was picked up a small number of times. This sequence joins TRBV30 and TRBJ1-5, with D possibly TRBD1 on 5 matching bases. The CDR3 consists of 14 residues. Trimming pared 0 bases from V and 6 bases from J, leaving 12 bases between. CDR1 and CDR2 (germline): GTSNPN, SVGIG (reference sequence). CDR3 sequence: CAWSVQAGVQPQHF. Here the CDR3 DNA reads TGTGCCTGGAGTGTACAGGCGGGCGTTCAGCCCCAGCATTTT.

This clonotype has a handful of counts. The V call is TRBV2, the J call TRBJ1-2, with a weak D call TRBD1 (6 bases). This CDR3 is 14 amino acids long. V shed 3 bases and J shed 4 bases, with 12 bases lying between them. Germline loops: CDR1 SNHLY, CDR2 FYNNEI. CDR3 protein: CASSDQQGAYGYTF. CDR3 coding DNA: TGTGCCAGCAGTGATCAACAGGGAGCCTATGGCTACACCTTC.

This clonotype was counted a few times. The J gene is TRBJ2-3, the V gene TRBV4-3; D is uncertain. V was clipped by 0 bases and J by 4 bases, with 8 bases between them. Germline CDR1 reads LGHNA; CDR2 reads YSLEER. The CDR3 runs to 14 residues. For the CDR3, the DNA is TGCGCCAGCAGCCAAGATAGGGTTCCAGATACGCAGTATTTT. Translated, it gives CASSQDRVPDTQYF.

This chain's CDR3 is CSGQREGIGELFF. The CDR3 DNA is TGCAGTGGACAACGGGAGGGAATCGGGGAGCTGTTTTTT. This chain connects TRBV20-1 to TRBJ2-2; 8 nucleotides match TRBD2. Per the germline V gene, CDR1 is DFQATT and CDR2 is SNEGSKA (reference sequence). CDR3 length: 13 amino acids. Trimming took 7 bases from V and 7 from J; bases not matched to a gene: 8.

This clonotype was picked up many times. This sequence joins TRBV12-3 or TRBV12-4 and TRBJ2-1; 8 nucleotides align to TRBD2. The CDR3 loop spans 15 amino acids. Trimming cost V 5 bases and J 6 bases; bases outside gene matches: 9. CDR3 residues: CASSKSGRISNEQFF. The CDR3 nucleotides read TGTGCCAGCAGTAAGAGCGGGAGAATATCCAATGAGCAGTTCTTC.

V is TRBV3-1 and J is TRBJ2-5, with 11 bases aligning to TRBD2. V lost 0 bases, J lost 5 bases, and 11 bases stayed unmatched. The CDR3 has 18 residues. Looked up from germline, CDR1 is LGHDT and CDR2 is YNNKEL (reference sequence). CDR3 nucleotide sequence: TGTGCCAGCAGCCAAGATCCCCTTGCTCTAGCGGGAGGCGAGACCCAGTACTTC. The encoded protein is CASSQDPLALAGGETQYF.

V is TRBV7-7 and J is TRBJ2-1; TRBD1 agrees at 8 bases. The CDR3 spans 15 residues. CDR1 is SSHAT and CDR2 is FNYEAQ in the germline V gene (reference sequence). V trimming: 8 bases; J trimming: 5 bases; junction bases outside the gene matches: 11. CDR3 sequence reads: CASGWTGHPNNEQFF. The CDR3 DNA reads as TGTGCCAGCGGCTGGACAGGGCATCCAAACAATGAGCAGTTCTTC. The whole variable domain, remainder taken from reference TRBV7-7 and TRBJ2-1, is GAGVSQSPRYKVTKRGQDVTLRCDPISSHATLYWYQQALGQGPEFLTYFNYEAQPDKSGLPSDRFSAERPEGSISTLTIQRTEQRDSAMYRCASGWTGHPNNEQFFGPGTRLTVL.

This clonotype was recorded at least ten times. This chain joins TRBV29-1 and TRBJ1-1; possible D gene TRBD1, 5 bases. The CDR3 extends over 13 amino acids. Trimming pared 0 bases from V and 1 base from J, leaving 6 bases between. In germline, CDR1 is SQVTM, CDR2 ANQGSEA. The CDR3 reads CSVEETENTEAFF. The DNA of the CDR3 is TGCAGCGTTGAAGAGACAGAGAACACTGAAGCTTTCTTT.

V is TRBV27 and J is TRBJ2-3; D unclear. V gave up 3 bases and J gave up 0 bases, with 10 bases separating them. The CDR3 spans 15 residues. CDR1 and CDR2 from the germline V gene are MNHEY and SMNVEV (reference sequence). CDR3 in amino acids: CASSFSESSTDTQYF. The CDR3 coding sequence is TGTGCCAGCAGTTTCTCCGAGTCCAGCACAGATACGCAGTATTTT.

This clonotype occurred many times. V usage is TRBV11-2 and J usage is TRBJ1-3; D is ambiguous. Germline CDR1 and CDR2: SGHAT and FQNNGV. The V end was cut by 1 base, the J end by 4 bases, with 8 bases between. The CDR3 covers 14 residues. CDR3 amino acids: CASSLAGYGNTIYF. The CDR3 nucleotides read TGTGCCAGCAGCTTAGCAGGTTACGGAAACACCATATATTTT. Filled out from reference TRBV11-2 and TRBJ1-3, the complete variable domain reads EAGVAQSPRYKIIEKRQSVAFWCNPISGHATLYWYQQILGQGPKLLIQFQNNGVVDDSQLPKDRFSAERLKGVDSTLKIQPAKLEDSAVYLCASSLAGYGNTIYFGEGSWLTVV.

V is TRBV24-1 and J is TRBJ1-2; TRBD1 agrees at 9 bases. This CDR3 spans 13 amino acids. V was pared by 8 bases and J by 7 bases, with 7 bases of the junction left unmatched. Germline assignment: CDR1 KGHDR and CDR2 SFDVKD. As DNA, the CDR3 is TGTGCCACCACGGGAGGACAGGGGTCTGGCTACACCTTC. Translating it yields CATTGGQGSGYTF.

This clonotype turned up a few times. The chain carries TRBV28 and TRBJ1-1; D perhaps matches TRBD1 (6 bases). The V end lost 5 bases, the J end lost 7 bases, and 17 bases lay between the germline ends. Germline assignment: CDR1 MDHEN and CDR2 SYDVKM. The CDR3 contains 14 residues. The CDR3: CASSLESQGFEAFF. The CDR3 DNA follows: TGTGCCAGCAGTCTTGAGTCCCAGGGGTTTGAAGCTTTCTTT.

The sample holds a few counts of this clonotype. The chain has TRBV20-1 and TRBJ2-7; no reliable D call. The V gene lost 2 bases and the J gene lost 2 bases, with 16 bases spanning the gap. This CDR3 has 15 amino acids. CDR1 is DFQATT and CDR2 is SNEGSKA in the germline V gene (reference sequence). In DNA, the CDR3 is TGCAGTGCTAGAAAGGGTGCTACGGATGCCTACGAGCAGTACTTC. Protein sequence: CSARKGATDAYEQYF.

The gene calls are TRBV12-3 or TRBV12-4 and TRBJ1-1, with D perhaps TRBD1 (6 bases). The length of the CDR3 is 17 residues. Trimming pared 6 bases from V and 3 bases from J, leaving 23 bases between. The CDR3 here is CASSTKGGRLMDTEAFF. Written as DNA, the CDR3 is TGTGCCAGCAGCACTAAGGGGGGCCGGTTGATGGACACTGAAGCTTTCTTT.

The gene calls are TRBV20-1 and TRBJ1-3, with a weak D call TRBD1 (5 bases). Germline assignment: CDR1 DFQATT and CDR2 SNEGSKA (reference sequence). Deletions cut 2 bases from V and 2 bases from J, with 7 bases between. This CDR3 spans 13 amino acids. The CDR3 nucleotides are TGCAGTGCTAGAATACAGGCTGGAAACACCATATATTTT. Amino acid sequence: CSARIQAGNTIYF.

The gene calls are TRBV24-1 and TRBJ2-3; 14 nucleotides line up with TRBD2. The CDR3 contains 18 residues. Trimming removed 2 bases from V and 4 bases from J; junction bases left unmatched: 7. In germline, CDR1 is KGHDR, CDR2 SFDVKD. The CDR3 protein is CATSDSLGLAGVSDTQYF. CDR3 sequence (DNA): TGTGCCACCAGTGATTCCTTGGGACTAGCGGGAGTCTCAGATACGCAGTATTTT.